What follows are 27 T cell receptor beta chains derived from one specimen sequenced in a study of shared clonotypes between healthy human individuals. Only in-frame clones appear in the TCRdb table, and some are missing; sequencing was by immunoSEQ multiplex PCR. This sample has 95,000 to 120,000 clones, with about 63% found just once. Sequencing was performed on memory CD8+ T cells sorted from blood. Subset reported: CD45RO+ cells pooled with CCR7-negative TemRA cells. Receptor source: a woman younger than 45 in good health.

This clone was counted at least ten times. The rearrangement uses TRBV5-1 and TRBJ1-1; 10 bases match TRBD1. The CDR3 totals 12 residues. Germline CDR1 reads SGHRS; CDR2 reads YFSETQ. Trimming took 4 bases from V and 10 from J; bases not matched to a gene: 4. CDR3 residues: CASSPGTGVAFF. The CDR3 nucleotides are TGCGCCAGCAGCCCCGGGACAGGGGTAGCTTTCTTT. Variable domain in full (rest from reference TRBV5-1 and TRBJ1-1): KAGVTQTPRYLIKTRGQQVTLSCSPISGHRSVSWYQQTPGQGLQFLFEYFSETQRNKGNFPGRFSGRQFSNSRSEMNVSTLELGDSALYLCASSPGTGVAFFGQGTRLTVV.

This sequence joins TRBV4-1 and TRBJ2-7, with 10 bases aligning to TRBD2. Germline loops: CDR1 MGHRA, CDR2 YSYEKL. The trim removed 0 bases at V and 3 bases at J, leaving 11 bases unmatched. This CDR3 contains 18 residues. Here the CDR3 DNA reads TGCGCCAGCAGCCAAGATTCTAGCGGGAGAATTCGGGACTACGAGCAGTACTTC. It encodes CASSQDSSGRIRDYEQYF.

The chain is built from TRBV10-3 and TRBJ2-7; 8 bases fit TRBD2. In germline, CDR1 is ENHRY, CDR2 SYGVKD. Losses at the gene ends were 8 bases for V and 2 bases for J; bases not matched to a gene: 14. CDR3 length: 16 amino acids. Written as DNA, the CDR3 is TGTGCCATCGGTCAAGAAAGCGGGAGTTATACCTACGAGCAGTACTTC. Amino acid sequence: CAIGQESGSYTYEQYF.

V is TRBV6-4 and J is TRBJ2-1; D uncertain. The CDR3 sequence is 13 residues long. Germline V gene lookup returns CDR1 MRHNA and CDR2 SNTAGT. V lost 0 bases, J lost 9 bases, and 9 bases lay in between. The CDR3 DNA sequence: TGTGCCAGCAGTGACTCGGAACGGGTTGAGCAGTTCTTC. Protein product: CASSDSERVEQFF.

This chain connects TRBV20-1 to TRBJ2-7, with D perhaps matching TRBD2 (6 bases). The CDR3 length is 11 residues. Germline V lookup: CDR1 DFQATT, CDR2 SNEGSKA (reference sequence). The CDR3 reads CRAGPVNEQYF. The CDR3 DNA follows: TGCAGGGCGGGGCCTGTGAACGAGCAGTACTTC.

The V and J genes are TRBV29-1 and TRBJ1-5; 9 bases are a match to TRBD1. The CDR3 loop spans 14 amino acids. Germline-derived CDR1 and CDR2 are SQVTM and ANQGSEA. V was pared by 5 bases and J by 1 base, with 3 bases of the junction left unmatched. Here the CDR3 reads CSVRTGESNQPQHF. CDR3 sequence (DNA): TGCAGCGTTAGGACAGGGGAGAGCAATCAGCCCCAGCATTTT. The full variable domain, with the rest looked up from reference TRBV29-1 and TRBJ1-5, is SAVISQKPSRDICQRGTSLTIQCQVDSQVTMMFWYRQQPGQSLTLIATANQGSEATYESGFVIDKFPISRPNLTFSTLTVSNMSPEDSSIYLCSVRTGESNQPQHFGDGTRLSIL.

As for this clone: Other DNA sequences in the sample encode the same CDR3. The chain employs TRBV28 and TRBJ2-1, with 9 bases aligning to TRBD2. This CDR3 region has 16 residues. Germline V gives CDR1 MDHEN, CDR2 SYDVKM. V trimming: 3 bases; J trimming: 4 bases; junction bases outside the gene matches: 7. As DNA, the CDR3 is TGTGCCAGCAGTTTCGGCGGGAGGGATTTTTACAATGAGCAGTTCTTC. Protein sequence: CASSFGGRDFYNEQFF.

CDR3 protein: CASSLIQTDEQFF. CDR3 sequence (DNA): TGCGCCAGCAGCCTAATCCAAACCGATGAGCAGTTCTTC. This chain joins TRBV4-1 and TRBJ2-1; D gene ambiguous. The germline V gene encodes CDR1 MGHRA and CDR2 YSYEKL. V lost 4 bases to trimming and J lost 8 bases, with 12 bases between them. This CDR3 is built from 13 residues.

The chain employs TRBV5-4 and TRBJ2-7; TRBD2 might be the D (6 bases). Germline-derived CDR1 and CDR2 are SGHNT and YYREEE (reference sequence). Deletions cut 5 bases from V and 1 base from J, with 22 bases between. The CDR3 sequence is 17 residues long. CDR3 bases: TGTGCCAGCAGTATGGAGGGTCGAGGCCATAAATCCTACGAGCAGTACTTC. It specifies CASSMEGRGHKSYEQYF.

This rearrangement joins TRBV4-1 to TRBJ2-5; the D call may be TRBD1 or TRBD2 (6 bases each). There are 17 residues in the CDR3. V gave up 0 bases and J gave up 7 bases, with 21 bases separating them. Germline V gene data show CDR1 as MGHRA and CDR2 as YSYEKL. The chain's CDR3 is CASSQEMATGRRGTQYF. The CDR3 nucleotides read TGCGCCAGCAGCCAAGAAATGGCGACAGGCCGGAGGGGGACCCAGTACTTC.

The rearrangement uses TRBV6-4 and TRBJ2-2, with D perhaps matching TRBD1 (5 bases). The CDR3 is made up of 15 amino acids. Germline V gene lookup returns CDR1 MRHNA and CDR2 SNTAGT. Trimming pared 3 bases from V and 4 bases from J, leaving 12 bases between. The CDR3: CASSEGAASTGELFF. In DNA form, the CDR3 reads TGTGCCAGCAGTGAAGGGGCAGCGTCCACCGGGGAGCTGTTTTTT.

This rearrangement joins TRBV11-2 to TRBJ1-1, with D perhaps TRBD1 (5 bases). The CDR3 is 17 amino acids. Trimming took 1 base from V and 0 from J, leaving 15 bases between them. Germline assignment: CDR1 SGHAT and CDR2 FQNNGV. CDR3 coding DNA: TGTGCCAGCAGCTTAGTTGCCCCGGGACGGATGAACACTGAAGCTTTCTTT. Amino acid sequence: CASSLVAPGRMNTEAFF.

This clone was detected only once. This sequence is one base from a far larger clone and is likely a read error. V and J are TRBV27 and TRBJ1-1; D ambiguous. The germline V gene encodes CDR1 MNHEY and CDR2 SMNVEV (reference sequence). The CDR3 totals 17 residues. The CDR3 here is CVSSLTHRAPLGTEAFF. The CDR3 region has the DNA TGTGTCAGCAGTTTGACTCACCGGGCTCCCCTAGGCACTGAAGCTTTCTTT.

The chain joins TRBV7-6 to TRBJ2-7; 7 bases are shared with TRBD1. The V gene end was trimmed by 0 bases and the J gene end by 2 bases; junction bases not matched to a gene: 4. The CDR3 extends over 15 amino acids. Per germline, CDR1 SGHVS and CDR2 FNYEAQ. The CDR3 coding sequence is TGTGCCAGCAGCTTAGCCCCGGGACAGACCTACGAGCAGTACTTC. Translated: CASSLAPGQTYEQYF.

CDR3 amino acids: CASMGLGRGNEKLFF. In nucleotides, the CDR3 is TGTGCCAGTATGGGCCTCGGAAGGGGTAATGAAAAACTGTTTTTT. The rearrangement joins TRBV19 to TRBJ1-4; D possibly corresponds to TRBD1 (5 bases). The CDR3 loop spans 15 amino acids. The ends were cut back, 7 bases at V and 4 bases at J, with 16 bases in the middle. The germline CDR1 and CDR2 sequences are LNHDA and SQIVND (reference sequence).

V is TRBV6-1 and J is TRBJ2-4, with D perhaps TRBD1 or TRBD2 (5 bases each). CDR1 MNHNS and CDR2 SASEGT come from the germline V gene. This CDR3 region has 17 residues. Trimming cost V 1 base and J 0 bases, with 13 bases left between them. The CDR3 is CASSEDGGGGAKNIQYF. The DNA of the CDR3 is TGTGCCAGCAGTGAAGATGGAGGTGGGGGAGCCAAAAACATTCAGTACTTC.

This clone has just one count. V and J are TRBV9 and TRBJ1-1; 8 bases are shared with TRBD1. Trimming took 3 bases from V and 5 from J; bases not matched to a gene: 12. Looked up from germline, CDR1 is SGDLS and CDR2 is YYNGEE. This CDR3 is built from 16 residues. CDR3 sequence (DNA): TGTGCCAGCAGCGCAATAGTCAGGGGGCTGTCTACTGAAGCTTTCTTT. Its translation is CASSAIVRGLSTEAFF.

The rearrangement links TRBV5-4 to TRBJ2-1; 10 nucleotides align to TRBD2. The CDR3 length is 16 residues. J gave up 9 bases and V 0 bases, and 9 bases lay outside the gene matches. Germline V CDR1 and CDR2: SGHNT, YYREEE (reference sequence). The CDR3 nucleotides are TGTGCCAGCAGCTTGGTCCCTAGCGGGAGATCGTGTGAGCAGTTCTTC. Translation gives CASSLVPSGRSCEQFF. The whole variable domain, filled in from reference TRBV5-4 and TRBJ2-1, reads ETGVTQSPTHLIKTRGQQVTLRCSSQSGHNTVSWYQQALGQGPQFIFQYYREEENGRGNFPPRFSGLQFPNYSSELNVNALELDDSALYLCASSLVPSGRSCEQFFGPGTRLTVL.

This chain joins TRBV5-4 and TRBJ2-3; the match to TRBD2 covers 9 bases. Germline CDR1 is SGHNT and CDR2 is YYREEE (reference sequence). V lost 4 bases and J lost 3; bases outside the gene matches: 6. The CDR3 spans 15 residues. The CDR3 here is CASSDGLASTDTQYF. The CDR3 DNA sequence: TGTGCCAGCAGCGACGGACTAGCGTCGACAGATACGCAGTATTTT.

This clone was observed a few times. V is TRBV19 and J is TRBJ2-7; TRBD2 aligns across 11 bases. V gave up 1 base and J gave up 0 bases; unmatched junction bases: 5. The V gene's germline CDR1 is LNHDA and CDR2 SQIVND (reference sequence). The length of the CDR3 is 17 residues. Here the CDR3 DNA reads TGTGCCAGTAGTATAGCTGGGACTAGCGGAAGCTCCTACGAGCAGTACTTC. Amino acid sequence: CASSIAGTSGSSYEQYF.

The chain employs TRBV25-1 and TRBJ2-2, with D unclear. In germline, CDR1 is MGHDK, CDR2 SYGVNS. This CDR3 is 16 amino acids long. Trimming removed 3 bases at V and 4 bases at J, with 15 bases between. The DNA of the CDR3 is TGTGCCAGCAGTGAGACCCCTACACCAACCACCGGGGAGCTGTTTTTT. Its protein product is CASSETPTPTTGELFF.

This clone was counted a few times. This CDR3 reads CASSVGTATNEKLFF. CDR3 nucleotide sequence: TGTGCCAGCAGCGTAGGGACAGCAACTAATGAAAAACTGTTTTTT. The chain uses TRBV9 and TRBJ1-4; D is perhaps TRBD1 (6 bases). From germline, CDR1 is SGDLS and CDR2 YYNGEE. Trimming took 0 bases from V and 0 from J, leaving 6 bases between them. This CDR3 spans 15 amino acids.

The rearrangement uses TRBV10-2 and TRBJ2-7; unclear D gene. The V end lost 5 bases, the J end lost 1 base, and 12 bases lay between the germline ends. The germline CDR1 and CDR2 sequences are WSHSY and SAAADI. CDR3 length equals 14 residues. The CDR3 here is CASSFAQRSYEQYF. The CDR3 DNA is TGCGCCAGCAGTTTTGCTCAGAGATCCTACGAGCAGTACTTC.

The V and J genes are TRBV5-6 and TRBJ1-4; D is undetermined. Germline CDR1 is SGHDT and CDR2 is YYEEEE. The length of the CDR3 is 17 residues. Trimming removed 1 base from V and 2 bases from J, with 15 bases in between. The CDR3 nucleotides are TGTGCCAGCAGCTTGTTCGGCGCAGGACGGACTAATGAAAAACTGTTTTTT. It translates to CASSLFGAGRTNEKLFF.

The chain has TRBV12-2 and TRBJ1-5; TRBD1, the table's D call, lacks a check against the DNA. TRBV12-2 is marked as a pseudogene. The CDR3 has 16 amino acids. The CDR3 region has the DNA TGTGCAAGTCGATGGGCAGGGTGGTTTCGCAATCAGCCCCAGCATTTT. Translating gives CASRWAGWFRNQPQHF.

This chain uses TRBV6-4 with TRBJ2-6; no clear D. The ends were cut back, 0 bases at V and 0 bases at J, with 3 bases in the middle. The CDR3 is 15 residues long. Per the germline V gene, CDR1 is MRHNA and CDR2 is SNTAGT. DNA of the CDR3: TGTGCCAGCAGTGACTCAGGCTCTGGGGCCAACGTCCTGACTTTC. This codes for CASSDSGSGANVLTF.

This clone was counted once. CDR3 nucleotides: TGTGCCAGCAGTGGATATAGGACGGGCTCTGGGGCCAACGTCCTGACTTTC. It codes for CASSGYRTGSGANVLTF. The chain combines TRBV25-1 with TRBJ2-6, with D uncertain. Trimming removed 4 bases from V and 0 bases from J, with 13 bases in between. CDR1 and CDR2 (germline): MGHDK, SYGVNS. CDR3 length equals 17 residues.